This T cell receptor (beta chain) was retrieved from a study of blood T cell repertoires in COVID-19. Data came from immunoSEQ multiplex PCR; TCRdb stores just in-frame clones and leaves some out. This sample has approximately 170,000 clones, with 86% found just once. This clone was seen more than once but under ten times. This CDR3 has 15 residues. V lost 5 bases, J lost 4 bases, and 7 bases stayed unmatched. Per the germline V gene, CDR1 is KGHDR and CDR2 is SFDVKD. This sequence originates from an older woman with COVID-19, enrolled during active disease. Sequenced input: peripheral blood. This chain uses TRBV24-1 with TRBJ2-7; TRBD1 agrees at 10 bases. CDR3 bases: TGTGCCACCAGTGCCTCCGGGACAGGGGATTACGAGCAGTACTTC. Protein sequence: CATSASGTGDYEQYF.